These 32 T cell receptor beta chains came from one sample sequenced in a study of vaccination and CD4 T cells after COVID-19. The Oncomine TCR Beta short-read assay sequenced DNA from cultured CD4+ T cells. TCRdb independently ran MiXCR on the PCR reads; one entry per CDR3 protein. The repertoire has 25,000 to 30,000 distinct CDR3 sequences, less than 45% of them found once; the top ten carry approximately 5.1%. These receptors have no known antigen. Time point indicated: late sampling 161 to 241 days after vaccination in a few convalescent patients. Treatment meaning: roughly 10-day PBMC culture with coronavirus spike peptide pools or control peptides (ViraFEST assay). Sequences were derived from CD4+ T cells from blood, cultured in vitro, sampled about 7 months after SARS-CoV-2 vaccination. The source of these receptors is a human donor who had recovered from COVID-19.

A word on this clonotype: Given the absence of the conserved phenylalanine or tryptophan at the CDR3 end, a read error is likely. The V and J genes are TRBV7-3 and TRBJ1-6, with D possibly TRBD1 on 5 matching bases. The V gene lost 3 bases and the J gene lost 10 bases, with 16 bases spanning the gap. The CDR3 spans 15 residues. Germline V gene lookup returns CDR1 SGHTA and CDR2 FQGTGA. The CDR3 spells CASSLGLRRGSPLHL. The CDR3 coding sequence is TGTGCCAGCAGCTTGGGGCTAAGGCGTGGATCACCCCTCCACCTT.

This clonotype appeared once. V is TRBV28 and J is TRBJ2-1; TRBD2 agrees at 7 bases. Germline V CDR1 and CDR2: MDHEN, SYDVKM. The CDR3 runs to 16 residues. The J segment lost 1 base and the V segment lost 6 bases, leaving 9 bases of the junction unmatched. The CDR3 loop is CASSLGGSLSYNEQFF. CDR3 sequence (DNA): TGTGCCAGCAGCTTGGGAGGGAGCCTATCCTACAATGAGCAGTTCTTC.

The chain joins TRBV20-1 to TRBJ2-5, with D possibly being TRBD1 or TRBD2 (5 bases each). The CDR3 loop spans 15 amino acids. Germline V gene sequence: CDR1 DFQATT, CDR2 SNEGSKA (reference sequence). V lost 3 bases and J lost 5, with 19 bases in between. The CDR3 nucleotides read TGCAGTGCTAGTATGGGGGATAGTTCGGGGGAGACCCAGTACTTC. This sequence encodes CSASMGDSSGETQYF.

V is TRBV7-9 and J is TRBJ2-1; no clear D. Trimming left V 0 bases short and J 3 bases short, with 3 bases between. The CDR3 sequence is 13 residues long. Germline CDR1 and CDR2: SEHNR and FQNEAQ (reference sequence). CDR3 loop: CASSLALYNEQFF. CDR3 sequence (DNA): TGTGCCAGCAGCTTAGCACTCTACAATGAGCAGTTCTTC.

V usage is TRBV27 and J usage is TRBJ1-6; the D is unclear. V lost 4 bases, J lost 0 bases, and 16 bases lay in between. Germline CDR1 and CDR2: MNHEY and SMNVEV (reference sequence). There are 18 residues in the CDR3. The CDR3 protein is CASSYSRAKSSYNSPLHF. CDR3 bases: TGTGCCAGCAGTTATTCCCGGGCAAAAAGCTCCTATAATTCACCCCTCCACTTT.

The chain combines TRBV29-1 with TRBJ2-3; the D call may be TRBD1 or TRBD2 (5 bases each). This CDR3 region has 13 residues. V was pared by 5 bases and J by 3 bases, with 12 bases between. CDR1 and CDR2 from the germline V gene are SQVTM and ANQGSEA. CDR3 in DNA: TGCAGCGTTAAGGGGAGATTGACAGATACGCAGTATTTT. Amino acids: CSVKGRLTDTQYF.

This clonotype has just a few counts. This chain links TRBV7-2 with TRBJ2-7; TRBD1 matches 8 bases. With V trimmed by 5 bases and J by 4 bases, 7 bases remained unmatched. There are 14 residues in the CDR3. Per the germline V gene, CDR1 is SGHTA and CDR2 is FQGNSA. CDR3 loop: CASSPDRAGYEQYF. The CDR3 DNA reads TGTGCCAGCAGCCCGGACAGGGCGGGGTACGAGCAGTACTTC.

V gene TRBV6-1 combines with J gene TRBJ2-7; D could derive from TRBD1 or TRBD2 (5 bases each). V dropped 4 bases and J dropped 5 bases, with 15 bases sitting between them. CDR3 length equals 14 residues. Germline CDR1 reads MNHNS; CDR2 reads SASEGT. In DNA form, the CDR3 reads TGTGCCAGCAGTGGCGCCGGGGCCGAGCACGAGCAGTACTTC. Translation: CASSGAGAEHEQYF.

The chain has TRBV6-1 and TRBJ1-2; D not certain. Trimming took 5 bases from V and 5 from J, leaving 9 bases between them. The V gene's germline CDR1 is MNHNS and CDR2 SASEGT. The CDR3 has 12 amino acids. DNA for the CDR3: TGTGCCAGCAGTAAGACACAGTATGGCTACACCTTC. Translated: CASSKTQYGYTF.

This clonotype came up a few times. CDR3 sequence reads: CATSRDRQETQYF. The CDR3 DNA reads TGTGCCACCAGCAGGGATCGACAAGAGACCCAGTACTTC. This chain uses TRBV15 with TRBJ2-5; no reliable D call. V lost 3 bases to trimming and J lost 2 bases, with 7 bases between them. The CDR3 loop spans 13 amino acids. Germline lookup yields CDR1 LNHNV and CDR2 YYDKDF (reference sequence).

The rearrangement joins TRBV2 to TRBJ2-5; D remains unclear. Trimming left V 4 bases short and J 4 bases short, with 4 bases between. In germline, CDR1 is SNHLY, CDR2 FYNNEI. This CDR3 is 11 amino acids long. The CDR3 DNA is TGTGCCAGCAGTGTCGGAGAGACCCAGTACTTC. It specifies CASSVGETQYF. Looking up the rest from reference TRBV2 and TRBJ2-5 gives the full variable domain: EPEVTQTPSHQVTQMGQEVILRCVPISNHLYFYWYRQILGQKVEFLVSFYNNEISEKSEIFDDQFSVERPDGSNFTLKIRSTKLEDSAMYFCASSVGETQYFGPGTRLLVL.

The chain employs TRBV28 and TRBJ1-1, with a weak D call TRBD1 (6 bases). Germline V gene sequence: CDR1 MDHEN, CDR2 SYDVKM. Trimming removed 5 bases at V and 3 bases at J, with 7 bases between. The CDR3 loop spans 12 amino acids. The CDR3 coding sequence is TGTGCCAGCAGTCCAGGGGACACTGAAGCTTTCTTT. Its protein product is CASSPGDTEAFF.

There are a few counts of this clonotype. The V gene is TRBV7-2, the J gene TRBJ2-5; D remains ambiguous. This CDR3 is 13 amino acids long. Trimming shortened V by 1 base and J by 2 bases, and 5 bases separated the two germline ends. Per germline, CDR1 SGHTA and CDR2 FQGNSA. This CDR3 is CASSLVVQETQYF. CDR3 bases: TGTGCCAGCAGCTTAGTCGTTCAAGAGACCCAGTACTTC.

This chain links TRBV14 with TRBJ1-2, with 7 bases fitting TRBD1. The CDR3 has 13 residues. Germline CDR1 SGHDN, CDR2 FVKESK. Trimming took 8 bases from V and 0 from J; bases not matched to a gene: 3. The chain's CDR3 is CASGQDPNYGYTF. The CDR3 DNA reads TGTGCCAGCGGACAGGATCCTAACTATGGCTACACCTTC.

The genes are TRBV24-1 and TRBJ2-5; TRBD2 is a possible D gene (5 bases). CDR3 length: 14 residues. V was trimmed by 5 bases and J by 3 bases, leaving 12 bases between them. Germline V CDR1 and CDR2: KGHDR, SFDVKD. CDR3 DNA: TGTGCCACCAGTGGCCGGCTAGCCGAAGAGACCCAGTACTTC. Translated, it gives CATSGRLAEETQYF.

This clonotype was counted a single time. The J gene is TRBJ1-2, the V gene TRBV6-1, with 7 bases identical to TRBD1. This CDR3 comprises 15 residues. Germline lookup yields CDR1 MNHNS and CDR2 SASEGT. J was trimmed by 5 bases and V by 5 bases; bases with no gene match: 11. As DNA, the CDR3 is TGTGCCAGCAGTAGGGGGGGCAGGGGGGAGTATGGCTACACCTTC. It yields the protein CASSRGGRGEYGYTF.

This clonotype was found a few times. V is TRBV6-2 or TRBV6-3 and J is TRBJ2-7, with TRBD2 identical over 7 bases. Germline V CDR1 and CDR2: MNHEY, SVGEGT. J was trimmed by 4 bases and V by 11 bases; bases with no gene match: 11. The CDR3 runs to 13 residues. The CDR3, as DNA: TGTGCCTGTCGAAGGAGCGGGGAGTACGAGCAGTACTTC. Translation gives CACRRSGEYEQYF.

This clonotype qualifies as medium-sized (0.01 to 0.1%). The CDR3 loop reads CASSLNSYNEQFF. The CDR3 DNA reads TGTGCCAGCAGCTTAAATAGCTACAATGAGCAGTTCTTC. The chain uses TRBV7-3 and TRBJ2-1; D remains ambiguous. The CDR3 extends over 13 amino acids. The germline CDR1 and CDR2 sequences are SGHTA and FQGTGA. Trimming pared 1 base from V and 3 bases from J, leaving 4 bases between.

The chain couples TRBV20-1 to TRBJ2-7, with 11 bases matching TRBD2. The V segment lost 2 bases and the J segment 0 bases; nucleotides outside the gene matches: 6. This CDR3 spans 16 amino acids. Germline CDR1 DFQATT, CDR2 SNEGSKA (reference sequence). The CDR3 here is CSARPPGTSGSYEQYF. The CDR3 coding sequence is TGCAGTGCTAGACCTCCAGGGACTAGCGGCTCCTACGAGCAGTACTTC.

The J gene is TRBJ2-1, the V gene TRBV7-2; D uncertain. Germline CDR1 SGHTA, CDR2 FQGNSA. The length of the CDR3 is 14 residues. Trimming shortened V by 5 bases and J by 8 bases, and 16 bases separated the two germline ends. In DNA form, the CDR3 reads TGTGCCAGCAGCCTATTTTGGAGTAGGGATGAGCAGTTCTTC. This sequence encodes CASSLFWSRDEQFF. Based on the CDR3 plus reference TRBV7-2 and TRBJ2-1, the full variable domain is GAGVSQSPSNKVTEKGKDVELRCDPISGHTALYWYRQSLGQGLEFLIYFQGNSAPDKSGLPSDRFSAERTGGSVSTLTIQRTQQEDSAVYLCASSLFWSRDEQFFGPGTRLTVL.

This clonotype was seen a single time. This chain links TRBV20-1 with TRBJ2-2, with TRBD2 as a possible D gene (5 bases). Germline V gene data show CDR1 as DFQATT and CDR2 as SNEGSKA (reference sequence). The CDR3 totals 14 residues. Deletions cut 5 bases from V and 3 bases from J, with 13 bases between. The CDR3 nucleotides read TGCAGTGCTCGGGATTCGGAATACACCGGGGAGCTGTTTTTT. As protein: CSARDSEYTGELFF.

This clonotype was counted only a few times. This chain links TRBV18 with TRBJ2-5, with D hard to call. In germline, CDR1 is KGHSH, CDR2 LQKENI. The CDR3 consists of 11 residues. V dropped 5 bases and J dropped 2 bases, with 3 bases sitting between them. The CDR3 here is CASSSQETQYF. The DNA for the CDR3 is TGTGCCAGCTCATCTCAAGAGACCCAGTACTTC.

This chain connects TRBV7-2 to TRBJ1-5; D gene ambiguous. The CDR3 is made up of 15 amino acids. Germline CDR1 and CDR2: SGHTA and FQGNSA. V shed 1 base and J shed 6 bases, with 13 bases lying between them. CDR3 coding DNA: TGTGCCAGCAGCTTAGGATCGGGGTTGTTTCAGCCCCAGCATTTT. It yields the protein CASSLGSGLFQPQHF.

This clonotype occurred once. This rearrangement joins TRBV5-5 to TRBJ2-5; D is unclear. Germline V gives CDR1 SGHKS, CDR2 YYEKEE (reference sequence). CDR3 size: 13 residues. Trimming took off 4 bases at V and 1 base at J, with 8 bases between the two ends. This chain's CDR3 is CASSHPSQETQYF. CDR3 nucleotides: TGTGCCAGCAGCCATCCCAGCCAAGAGACCCAGTACTTC.

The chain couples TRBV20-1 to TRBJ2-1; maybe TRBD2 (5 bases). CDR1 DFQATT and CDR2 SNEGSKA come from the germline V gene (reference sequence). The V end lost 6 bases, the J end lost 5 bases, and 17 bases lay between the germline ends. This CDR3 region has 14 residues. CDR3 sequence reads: CSALAADHNNEQFF. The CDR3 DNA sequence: TGCAGTGCGCTAGCAGCGGATCACAACAATGAGCAGTTCTTC.

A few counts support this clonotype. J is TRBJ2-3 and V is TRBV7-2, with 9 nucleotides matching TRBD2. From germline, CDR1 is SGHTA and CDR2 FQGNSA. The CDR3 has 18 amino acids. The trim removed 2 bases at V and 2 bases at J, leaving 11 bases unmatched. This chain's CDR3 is CASSLLGVRTSVTDTQYF. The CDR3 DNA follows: TGTGCCAGCAGCTTACTCGGCGTGAGGACTAGCGTCACAGATACGCAGTATTTT.

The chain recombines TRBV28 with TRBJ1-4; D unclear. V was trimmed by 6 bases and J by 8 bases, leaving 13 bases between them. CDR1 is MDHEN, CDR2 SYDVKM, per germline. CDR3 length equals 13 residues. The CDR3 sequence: CASRTLVREKLFF. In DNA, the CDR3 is TGTGCCAGCAGAACATTAGTCAGGGAAAAACTGTTTTTT.

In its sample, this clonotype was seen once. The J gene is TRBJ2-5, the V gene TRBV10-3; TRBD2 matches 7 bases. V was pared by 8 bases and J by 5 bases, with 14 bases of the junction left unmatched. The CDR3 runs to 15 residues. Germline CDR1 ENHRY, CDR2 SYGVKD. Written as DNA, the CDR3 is TGTGCCATCCGACCTGATTCGCGGGAGTTGGAGACCCAGTACTTC. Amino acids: CAIRPDSRELETQYF.

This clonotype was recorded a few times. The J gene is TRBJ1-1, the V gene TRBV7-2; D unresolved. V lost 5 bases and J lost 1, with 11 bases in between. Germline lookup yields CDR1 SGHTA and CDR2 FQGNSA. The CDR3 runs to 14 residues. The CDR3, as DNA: TGTGCCAGCAGCCGTAACGGAGGGAACACTGAAGCTTTCTTT. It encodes CASSRNGGNTEAFF.

The CDR3 reads CSARTTRTLYNSPLHF. The CDR3 DNA follows: TGCAGTGCTAGGACCACTCGGACACTCTATAATTCACCCCTCCACTTT. The V call is TRBV20-1, the J call TRBJ1-6; perhaps TRBD1 as D (5 bases). CDR1 is DFQATT, CDR2 SNEGSKA, per germline (reference sequence). V lost 3 bases and J 3 bases, leaving 15 bases between the germline ends. The CDR3 is made up of 16 amino acids.

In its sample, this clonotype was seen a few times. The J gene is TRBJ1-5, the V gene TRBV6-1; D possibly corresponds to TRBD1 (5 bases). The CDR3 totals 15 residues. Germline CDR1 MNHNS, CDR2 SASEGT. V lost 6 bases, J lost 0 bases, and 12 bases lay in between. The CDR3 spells CASSPGTASNQPQHF. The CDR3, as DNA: TGTGCCAGCAGCCCTGGGACCGCTAGCAATCAGCCCCAGCATTTT.

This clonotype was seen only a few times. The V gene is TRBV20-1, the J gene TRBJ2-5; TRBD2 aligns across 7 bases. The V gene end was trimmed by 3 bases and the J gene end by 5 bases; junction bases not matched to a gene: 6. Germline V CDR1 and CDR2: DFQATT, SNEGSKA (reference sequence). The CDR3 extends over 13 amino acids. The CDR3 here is CSARREWVETQYF. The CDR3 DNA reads TGCAGTGCTAGGCGGGAGTGGGTGGAGACCCAGTACTTC.